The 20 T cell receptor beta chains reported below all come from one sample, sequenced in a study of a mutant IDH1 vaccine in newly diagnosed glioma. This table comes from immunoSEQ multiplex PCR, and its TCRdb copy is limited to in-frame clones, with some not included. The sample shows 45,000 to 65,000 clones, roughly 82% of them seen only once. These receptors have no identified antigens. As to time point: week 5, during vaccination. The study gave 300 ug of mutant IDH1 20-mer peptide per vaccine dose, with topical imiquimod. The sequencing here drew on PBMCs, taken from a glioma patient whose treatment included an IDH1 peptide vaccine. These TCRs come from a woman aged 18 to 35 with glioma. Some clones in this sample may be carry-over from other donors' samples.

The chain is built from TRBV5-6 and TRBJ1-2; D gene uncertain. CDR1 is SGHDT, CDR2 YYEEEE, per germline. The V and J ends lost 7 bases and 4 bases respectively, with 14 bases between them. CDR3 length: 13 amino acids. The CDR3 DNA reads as TGTGCCAGCGCAAACCCAGAGATCTATGGCTACACCTTC. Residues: CASANPEIYGYTF.

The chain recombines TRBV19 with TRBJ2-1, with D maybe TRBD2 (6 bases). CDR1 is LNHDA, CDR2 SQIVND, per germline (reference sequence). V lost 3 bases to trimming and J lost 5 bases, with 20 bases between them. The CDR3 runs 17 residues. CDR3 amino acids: CASSMDPPDYVNNEQFF. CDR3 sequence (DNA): TGTGCCAGTAGTATGGACCCTCCGGACTACGTAAACAATGAGCAGTTCTTC.

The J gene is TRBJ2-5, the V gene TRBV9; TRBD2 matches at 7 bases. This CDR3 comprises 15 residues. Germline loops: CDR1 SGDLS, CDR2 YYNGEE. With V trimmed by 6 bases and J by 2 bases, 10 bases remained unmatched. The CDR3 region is CASTWGGSGQETQYF. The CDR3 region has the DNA TGTGCCAGCACGTGGGGGGGAAGTGGGCAAGAGACCCAGTACTTC.

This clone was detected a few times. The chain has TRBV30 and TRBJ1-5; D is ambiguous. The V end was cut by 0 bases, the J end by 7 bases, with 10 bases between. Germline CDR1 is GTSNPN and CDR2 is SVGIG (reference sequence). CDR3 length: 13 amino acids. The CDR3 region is CAWSVLPGQPQHF. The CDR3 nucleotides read TGTGCCTGGAGTGTACTCCCGGGCCAGCCCCAGCATTTT.

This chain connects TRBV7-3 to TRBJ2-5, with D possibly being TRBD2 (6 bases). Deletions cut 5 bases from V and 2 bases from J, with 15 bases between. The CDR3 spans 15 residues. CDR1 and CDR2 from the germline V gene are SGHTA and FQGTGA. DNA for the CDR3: TGTGCCAGCAGCCCGGCCGTCGGGGGACAAGAGACCCAGTACTTC. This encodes CASSPAVGGQETQYF.

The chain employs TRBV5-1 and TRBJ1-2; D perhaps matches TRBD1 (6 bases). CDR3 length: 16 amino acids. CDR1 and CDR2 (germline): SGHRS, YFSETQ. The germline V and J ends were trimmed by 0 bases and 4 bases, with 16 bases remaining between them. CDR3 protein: CASSLDGGAPAYGYTF. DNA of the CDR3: TGCGCCAGCAGCTTGGACGGGGGGGCTCCGGCCTATGGCTACACCTTC.

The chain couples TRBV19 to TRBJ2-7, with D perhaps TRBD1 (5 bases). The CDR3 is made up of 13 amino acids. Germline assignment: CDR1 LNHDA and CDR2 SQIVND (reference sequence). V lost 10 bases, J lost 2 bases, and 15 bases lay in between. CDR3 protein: CATSDSPPYEQYF. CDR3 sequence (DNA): TGTGCCACTTCCGACAGTCCCCCCTACGAGCAGTACTTC.

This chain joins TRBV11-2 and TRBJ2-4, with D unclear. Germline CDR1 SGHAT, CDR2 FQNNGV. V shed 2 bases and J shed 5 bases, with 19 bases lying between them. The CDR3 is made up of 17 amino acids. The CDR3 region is CASSLFSSPRPENIQYF. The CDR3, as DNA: TGTGCCAGCAGCTTATTTAGCTCGCCCCGTCCGGAAAACATTCAGTACTTC.

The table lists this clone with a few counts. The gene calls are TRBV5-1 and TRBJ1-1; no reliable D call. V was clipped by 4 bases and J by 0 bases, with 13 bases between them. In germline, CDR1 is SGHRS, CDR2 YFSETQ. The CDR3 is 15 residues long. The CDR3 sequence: CASSTRAGVNTEAFF. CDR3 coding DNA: TGCGCCAGCAGCACGCGGGCCGGGGTGAACACTGAAGCTTTCTTT.

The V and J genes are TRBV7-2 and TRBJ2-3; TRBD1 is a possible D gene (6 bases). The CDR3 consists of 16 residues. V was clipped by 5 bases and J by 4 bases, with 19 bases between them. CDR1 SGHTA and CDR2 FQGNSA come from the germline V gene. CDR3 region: CASSRAGVGVADTQYF. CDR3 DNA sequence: TGTGCCAGCAGCCGAGCAGGGGTTGGGGTCGCAGATACGCAGTATTTT.

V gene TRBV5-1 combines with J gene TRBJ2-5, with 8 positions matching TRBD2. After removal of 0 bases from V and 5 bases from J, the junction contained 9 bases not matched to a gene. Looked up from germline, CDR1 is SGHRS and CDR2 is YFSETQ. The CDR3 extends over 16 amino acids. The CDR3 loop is CASSLAPAGVGETQYF. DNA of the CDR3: TGCGCCAGCAGCTTGGCGCCAGCGGGAGTCGGGGAGACCCAGTACTTC.

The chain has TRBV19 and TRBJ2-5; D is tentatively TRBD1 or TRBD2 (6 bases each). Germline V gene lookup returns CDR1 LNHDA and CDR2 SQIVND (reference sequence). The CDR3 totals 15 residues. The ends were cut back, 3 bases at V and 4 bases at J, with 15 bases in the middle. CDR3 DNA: TGTGCCAGTAGTATGTGGGGGGCGGGGCGAGAGACCCAGTACTTC. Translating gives CASSMWGAGRETQYF. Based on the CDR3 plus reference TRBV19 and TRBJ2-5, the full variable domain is DGGITQSPKYLFRKEGQNVTLSCEQNLNHDAMYWYRQDPGQGLRLIYYSQIVNDFQKGDIAEGYSVSREKKESFPLTVTSAQKNPTAFYLCASSMWGAGRETQYFGPGTRLLVL.

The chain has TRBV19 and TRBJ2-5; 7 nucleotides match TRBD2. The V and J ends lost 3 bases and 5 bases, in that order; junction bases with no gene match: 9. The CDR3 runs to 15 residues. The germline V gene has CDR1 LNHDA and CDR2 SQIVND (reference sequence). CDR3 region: CASSIFSGAGETQYF. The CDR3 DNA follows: TGTGCCAGTAGTATCTTCAGCGGGGCCGGGGAGACCCAGTACTTC.

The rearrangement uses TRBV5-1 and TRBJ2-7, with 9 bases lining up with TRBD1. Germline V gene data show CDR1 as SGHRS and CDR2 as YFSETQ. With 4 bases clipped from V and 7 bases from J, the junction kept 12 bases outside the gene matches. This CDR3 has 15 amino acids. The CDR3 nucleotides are TGCGCCAGCAGCCATCGTCCCGGGACAGGGCGAGAGCAGTACTTC. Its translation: CASSHRPGTGREQYF.

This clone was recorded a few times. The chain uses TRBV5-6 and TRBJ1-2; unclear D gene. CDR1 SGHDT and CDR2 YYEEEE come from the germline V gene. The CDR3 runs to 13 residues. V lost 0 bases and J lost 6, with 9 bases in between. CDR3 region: CASSLGRAHGYTF. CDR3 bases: TGTGCCAGCAGCTTGGGGAGGGCCCATGGCTACACCTTC.

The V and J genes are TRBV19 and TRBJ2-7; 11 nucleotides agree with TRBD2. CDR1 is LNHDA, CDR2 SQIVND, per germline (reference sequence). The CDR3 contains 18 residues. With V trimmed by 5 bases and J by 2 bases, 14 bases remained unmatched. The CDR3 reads CASSFRTSGPTSPYEQYF. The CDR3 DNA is TGTGCCAGTAGTTTTAGGACTAGCGGGCCAACCTCCCCCTACGAGCAGTACTTC.

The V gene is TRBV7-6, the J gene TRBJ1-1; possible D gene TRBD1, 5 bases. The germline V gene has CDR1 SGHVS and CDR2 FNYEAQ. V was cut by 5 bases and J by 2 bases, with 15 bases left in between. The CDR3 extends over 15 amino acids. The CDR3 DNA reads TGTGCCAGCAGCCCCACTGACAGCCATAACACTGAAGCTTTCTTT. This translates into CASSPTDSHNTEAFF.

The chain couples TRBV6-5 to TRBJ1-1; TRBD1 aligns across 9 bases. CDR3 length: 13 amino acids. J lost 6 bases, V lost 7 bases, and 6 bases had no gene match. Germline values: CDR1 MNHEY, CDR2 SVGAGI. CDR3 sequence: CASTTGGVSEAFF. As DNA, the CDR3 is TGTGCCAGCACCACAGGGGGCGTCTCTGAAGCTTTCTTT.

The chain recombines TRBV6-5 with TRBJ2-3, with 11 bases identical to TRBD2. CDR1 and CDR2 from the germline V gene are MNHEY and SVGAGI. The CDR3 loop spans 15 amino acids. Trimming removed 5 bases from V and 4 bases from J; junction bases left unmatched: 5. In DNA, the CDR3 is TGTGCCAGCAGTGCATTAGCGGGGGGGTCAGATACGCAGTATTTT. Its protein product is CASSALAGGSDTQYF.

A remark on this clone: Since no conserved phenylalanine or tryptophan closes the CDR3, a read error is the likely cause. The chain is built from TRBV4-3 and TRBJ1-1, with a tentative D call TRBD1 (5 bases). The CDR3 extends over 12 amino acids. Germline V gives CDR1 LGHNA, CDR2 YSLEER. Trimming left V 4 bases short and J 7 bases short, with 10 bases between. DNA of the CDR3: TGCGCCAGCAGCCGGGTGCAGGGTGAAGCTTTCCTT. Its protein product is CASSRVQGEAFL.